This TCR beta chain was obtained from a study of OX40 agonist ivuxolimab in advanced cancers. Sampling of blood occurred at baseline, cycle 4 day 1, and cycle 7 day 1. To note about this clone: Its antigen is still unknown.

Clones were sequenced by immunoSEQ multiplex PCR, and TCRdb holds only the in-frame ones, with some missing. The table lists under 55,000 clones, about 93% of them singletons. Study-level results: Expanded clones were, on average, more numerous in CD8+ T cells than in CD4+. Blood T cells, both CD4+ and CD8+, expanded clonally by week 6 at 0.1 to 3.0 mg/kg.

The V end was cut by 1 base, the J end by 1 base, with 5 bases between. The germline V gene encodes CDR1 SGDLS and CDR2 YYNGEE. This CDR3 region has 13 residues. This rearrangement joins TRBV9 to TRBJ1-1, with D hard to call. This clonotype originated in an adult with an advanced solid tumor such as melanoma, head and neck, liver or kidney cancer. The sequencing here drew on CD4+ or CD8+ T cells sorted from blood, taken in a trial of the OX40 agonist ivuxolimab. The CDR3, as DNA: TGTGCCAGCAGCGTATTAGGGAACACTGAAGCTTTCTTT. This codes for CASSVLGNTEAFF. Filled out from reference TRBV9 and TRBJ1-1, the complete variable domain reads DSGVTQTPKHLITATGQRVTLRCSPRSGDLSVYWYQQSLDQGLQFLIQYYNGEERAKGNILERFSAQQFPDLHSELNLSSLELGDSALYFCASSVLGNTEAFFGQGTRLTVV.